This TCR beta chain was profiled in a study of blood T cell repertoires in COVID-19. Turning to the study itself: Sites in the United States, Italy and Spain provided acute and convalescent COVID-19 samples. The analysed material was cDNA or gDNA that came from T cells, B-cell-depleted T cells, or PBMCs.

Trimming stripped 5 bases from V and 0 bases from J, with 14 bases between. CDR3 length: 17 residues. Germline CDR1 LNHDA, CDR2 SQIVND (reference sequence). Followed over time, Seattle patients had been enrolled while infection was active. Here immunoSEQ multiplex PCR was the method, and the copy in TCRdb shows in-frame clones only, minus some. The sample yields roughly 150,000 clones, roughly four fifths seen once. The sequencing input was peripheral blood. The V call is TRBV19, the J call TRBJ2-6, with a tentative D call TRBD1 (6 bases). This clonotype originated in a woman of 80 years or more with COVID-19, enrolled during active disease. The CDR3 region has the DNA TGTGCCAGTAGTCCCCGTACAGGGCGCTCTGGGGCCAACGTCCTGACTTTC. The encoded protein is CASSPRTGRSGANVLTF.